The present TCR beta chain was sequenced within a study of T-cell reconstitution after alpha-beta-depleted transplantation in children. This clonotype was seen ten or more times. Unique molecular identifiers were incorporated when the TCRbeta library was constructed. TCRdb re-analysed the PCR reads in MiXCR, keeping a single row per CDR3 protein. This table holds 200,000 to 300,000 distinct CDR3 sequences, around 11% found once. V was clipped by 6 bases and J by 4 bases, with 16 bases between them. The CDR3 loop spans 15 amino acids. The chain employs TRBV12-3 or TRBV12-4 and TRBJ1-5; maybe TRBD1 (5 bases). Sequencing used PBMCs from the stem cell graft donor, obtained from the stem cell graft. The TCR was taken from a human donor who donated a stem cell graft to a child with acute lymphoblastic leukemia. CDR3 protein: CASSLGVKGNQPQHF. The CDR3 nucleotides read TGTGCCAGCAGCCTAGGGGTAAAGGGGAATCAGCCCCAGCATTTT.